The next 14 T cell receptor beta chains were all read from a single sample in a study of blood T cells in healthy people across ages. Combining a sample-barcoded 5' primer with a J-beta primer mix, a second PCR ran for 7 to 11 cycles. Each CDR3 protein gets one entry after TCRdb re-called the 5' RACE reads with MiXCR. The top ten clones hold over 3.5% of a sample with about 1.5 million distinct CDR3 sequences, roughly 43% of them seen once. The sample was blood. The receptor set was obtained from a woman aged 18 to 35 in good health.

This clonotype was observed a handful of times. The genes are TRBV20-1 and TRBJ2-7, with D tentatively TRBD1 (5 bases). Germline V gene data show CDR1 as DFQATT and CDR2 as SNEGSKA (reference sequence). This CDR3 has 13 residues. V lost 0 bases, J lost 4 bases, and 10 bases lay in between. The chain's CDR3 is CSARDSREYEQYF. CDR3 DNA: TGCAGTGCTAGAGATTCCAGGGAATACGAGCAGTACTTC.

This clonotype was found a few times. V gene TRBV27 combines with J gene TRBJ2-3; no clear D gene. Germline CDR1 MNHEY, CDR2 SMNVEV (reference sequence). The CDR3 runs to 14 residues. V was cut by 6 bases and J by 0 bases, with 10 bases left in between. This chain's CDR3 is CASRGLGSTDTQYF. CDR3 sequence (DNA): TGTGCCAGCAGGGGTCTCGGGAGCACAGATACGCAGTATTTT.

There are a few counts of this clonotype. The J gene is TRBJ1-2, the V gene TRBV27, with D hard to call. The CDR3 runs 13 residues. V was cut by 5 bases and J by 10 bases, with 17 bases left in between. Germline V gene sequence: CDR1 MNHEY, CDR2 SMNVEV (reference sequence). The CDR3 sequence: CASSPQATTHYTF. For the CDR3, the DNA is TGTGCCAGCAGTCCCCAGGCAACGACCCACTACACCTTC.

CDR3 nucleotides: TGCGCCAGTCTACAGGGAGCAGGTGAAAAACTGTTTTTT. Its protein product is CASLQGAGEKLFF. The chain uses TRBV4-1 and TRBJ1-4, with a weak D call TRBD1 (6 bases). The CDR3 contains 13 residues. The ends were cut back, 9 bases at V and 7 bases at J, with 15 bases in the middle. The germline gives CDR1 MGHRA, CDR2 YSYEKL.

The chain recombines TRBV3-1 with TRBJ2-2, with D perhaps matching TRBD1 or TRBD2 (5 bases each). The CDR3 is made up of 15 amino acids. CDR1 LGHDT and CDR2 YNNKEL come from the germline V gene (reference sequence). Trimming cost V 1 base and J 3 bases, with 9 bases left between them. CDR3 loop: CASSQGGVDTGELFF. Written as DNA, the CDR3 is TGTGCCAGCAGCCAAGGAGGGGTTGACACCGGGGAGCTGTTTTTT.

The chain is built from TRBV12-3 or TRBV12-4 and TRBJ1-5, with unresolved D. There are 12 residues in the CDR3. Trimming removed 5 bases at V and 9 bases at J, with 11 bases between. CDR3: CASSHNLGPQHF. The CDR3 DNA is TGTGCCAGCAGTCATAACCTTGGGCCCCAGCATTTT.

The V call is TRBV5-6, the J call TRBJ2-3; D is undetermined. The CDR3 sequence is 12 residues long. The V gene lost 5 bases and the J gene lost 13 bases, with 17 bases spanning the gap. The V gene's germline CDR1 is SGHDT and CDR2 YYEEEE. The CDR3 reads CASSFAASLKYF. The DNA for the CDR3 is TGTGCCAGCAGTTTTGCCGCTAGTTTGAAGTATTTT.

The rearrangement joins TRBV5-6 to TRBJ2-1; tentatively, D is TRBD2 (5 bases). The CDR3 is 11 residues long. Germline assignment: CDR1 SGHDT and CDR2 YYEEEE. V shed 4 bases and J shed 11 bases, with 10 bases lying between them. The CDR3, as DNA: TGTGCCAGCAGCAACGAGGGTCAGCAGTTCTTC. Translation gives CASSNEGQQFF.

This clonotype was seen only a few times. The CDR3, as DNA: TGTGCCAGCAGCCCCCGACGGGAAGAGACCCAGTACTTC. This sequence encodes CASSPRREETQYF. This chain links TRBV27 with TRBJ2-5; D call uncertain. V was cut by 6 bases and J by 3 bases, with 11 bases left in between. The germline V gene encodes CDR1 MNHEY and CDR2 SMNVEV (reference sequence). This CDR3 region has 13 residues.

CDR3 in amino acids: CASSYPGNQPQHF. The CDR3 nucleotides are TGTGCCAGCAGTTACCCAGGCAATCAGCCCCAGCATTTT. This chain joins TRBV6-2 or TRBV6-3 and TRBJ1-5; no definite D call. Looked up from germline, CDR1 is MNHEY and CDR2 is SVGEGT. The CDR3 totals 13 residues. V was shortened by 2 bases and J by 2 bases, with 4 bases between the two germline ends.

In this sample, this clonotype turned up a few times. The CDR3 region has the DNA TGCGCCAGCAGCACCAGGACAGGGAGTGCAGATACGCAGTATTTT. Protein product: CASSTRTGSADTQYF. This sequence joins TRBV4-3 and TRBJ2-3, with 8 bases lining up with TRBD1. This CDR3 is built from 15 residues. After removal of 5 bases from V and 4 bases from J, the junction contained 8 bases not matched to a gene. In germline, CDR1 is LGHNA, CDR2 YSLEER.

This clonotype was seen a handful of times. This chain connects TRBV7-9 to TRBJ1-4, with unresolved D. Trimming took 4 bases from V and 4 from J, leaving 16 bases between them. In germline, CDR1 is SEHNR, CDR2 FQNEAQ (reference sequence). The CDR3 loop spans 16 amino acids. The CDR3 reads CASSSYGQEDNEKLFF. The CDR3 nucleotides read TGTGCCAGCAGCTCGTATGGGCAGGAAGATAATGAAAAACTGTTTTTT.

This clonotype has a handful of counts. The chain is built from TRBV20-1 and TRBJ2-1; D may be TRBD2 (6 bases). Trimming left V 0 bases short and J 8 bases short, with 17 bases between. Per germline, CDR1 DFQATT and CDR2 SNEGSKA (reference sequence). The CDR3 covers 15 residues. The CDR3 reads CSARDLSASVDEQFF. The CDR3 DNA sequence: TGCAGTGCTAGAGATCTATCGGCTAGCGTGGATGAGCAGTTCTTC.

This clonotype was seen a single time. This clone may be a read error of a much larger clone one base away. This sequence joins TRBV7-7 and TRBJ2-1, with D tentatively TRBD2 (5 bases). Per germline, CDR1 SSHAT and CDR2 FNYEAQ (reference sequence). The CDR3 contains 13 residues. The CDR3, as DNA: TGTGCTAGCAGTCTAGGAGGCCCAGATGAGCAGGTCTTC. Residues: CASSLGGPDEQVF.